The entry that follows covers one T cell receptor (beta chain) sequence. Its cognate antigen is unknown. This sample stems from a study of cytomegalovirus exposure and HLA in healthy donors. Regarding the study as a whole: The tendency of first-cohort TCR clusters to co-occur in the roughly 120 validation repertoires was the finding of a later analysis. The majority of TCR sequences were rare, yet some public TCRs appeared in many donors. The investigators catalogued some 150 TCR beta chains as cytomegalovirus-associated.

The data were produced by immunoSEQ multiplex PCR, yet TCRdb's version contains in-frame clones alone and is incomplete. The sample lists some 120,000 clones, approximately 90% occurring once. CDR3 length: 12 residues. With 4 bases removed from V and 5 bases from J, the gap between germline ends came to 9 bases. Germline V gene sequence: CDR1 PRHDT, CDR2 FYEKMQ (reference sequence). The chain employs TRBV13 and TRBJ2-7; weak D call: TRBD1 (6 bases). This clonotype originated in a woman in her late teens or twenties in good health and CMV-seronegative. Material for sequencing was PBMCs. Here the CDR3 DNA reads TGTGCCAGCAGCTCAGCAGGGGACGAGCAGTACTTC. Protein product: CASSSAGDEQYF.